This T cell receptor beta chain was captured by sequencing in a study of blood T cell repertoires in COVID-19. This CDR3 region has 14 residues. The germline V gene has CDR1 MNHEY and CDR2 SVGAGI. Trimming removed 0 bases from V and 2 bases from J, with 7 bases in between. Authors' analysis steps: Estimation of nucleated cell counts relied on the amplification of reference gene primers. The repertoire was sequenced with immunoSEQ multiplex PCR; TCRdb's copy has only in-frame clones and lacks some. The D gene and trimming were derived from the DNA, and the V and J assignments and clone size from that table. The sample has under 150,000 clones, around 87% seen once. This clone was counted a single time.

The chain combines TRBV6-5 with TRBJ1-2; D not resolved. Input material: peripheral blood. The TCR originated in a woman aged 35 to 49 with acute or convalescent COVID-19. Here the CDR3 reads CASSYSNTNYGYTF. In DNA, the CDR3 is TGTGCCAGCAGTTACTCGAACACGAACTATGGCTACACCTTC.